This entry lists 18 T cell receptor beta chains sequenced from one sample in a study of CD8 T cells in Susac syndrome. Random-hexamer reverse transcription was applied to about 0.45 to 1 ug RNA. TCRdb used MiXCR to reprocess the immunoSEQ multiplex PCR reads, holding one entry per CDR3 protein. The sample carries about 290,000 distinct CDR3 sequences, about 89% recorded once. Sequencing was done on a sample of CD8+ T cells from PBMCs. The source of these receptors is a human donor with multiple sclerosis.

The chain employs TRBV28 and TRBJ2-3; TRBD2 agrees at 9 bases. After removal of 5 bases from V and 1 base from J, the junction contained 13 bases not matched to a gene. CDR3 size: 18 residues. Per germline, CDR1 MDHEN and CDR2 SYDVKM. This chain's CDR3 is CASSPLLGAGGRTDTQYF. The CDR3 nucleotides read TGTGCCAGCAGTCCACTCCTAGGAGCGGGAGGCCGCACAGATACGCAGTATTTT.

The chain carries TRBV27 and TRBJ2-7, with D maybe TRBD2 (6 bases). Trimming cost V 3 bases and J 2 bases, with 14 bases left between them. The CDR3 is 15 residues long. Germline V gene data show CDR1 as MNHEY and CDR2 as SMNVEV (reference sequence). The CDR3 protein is CASSLGYGGTYEQYF. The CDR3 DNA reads TGTGCCAGCAGTTTGGGCTACGGGGGAACCTACGAGCAGTACTTC.

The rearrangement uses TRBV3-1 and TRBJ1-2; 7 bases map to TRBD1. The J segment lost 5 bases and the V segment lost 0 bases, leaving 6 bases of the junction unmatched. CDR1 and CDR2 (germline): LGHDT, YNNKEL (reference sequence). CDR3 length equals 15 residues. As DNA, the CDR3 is TGTGCCAGCAGCCAAGACGAGGGGGCTGTGTATGGCTACACCTTC. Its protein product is CASSQDEGAVYGYTF.

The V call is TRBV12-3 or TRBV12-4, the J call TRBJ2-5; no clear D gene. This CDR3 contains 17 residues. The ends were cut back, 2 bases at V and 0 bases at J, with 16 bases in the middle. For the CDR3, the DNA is TGTGCCAGCAGTTTAAGCCGTCTAGTCGCATACCAAGAGACCCAGTACTTC. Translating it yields CASSLSRLVAYQETQYF.

CDR3 sequence: CASSIGQGNIQYF. CDR3 nucleotides: TGTGCCAGTAGTATCGGACAGGGGAACATTCAGTACTTC. The genes are TRBV19 and TRBJ2-4; 9 bases fit TRBD1. CDR1 LNHDA and CDR2 SQIVND come from the germline V gene (reference sequence). The CDR3 extends over 13 amino acids. V lost 3 bases, J lost 7 bases, and 1 base stayed unmatched.

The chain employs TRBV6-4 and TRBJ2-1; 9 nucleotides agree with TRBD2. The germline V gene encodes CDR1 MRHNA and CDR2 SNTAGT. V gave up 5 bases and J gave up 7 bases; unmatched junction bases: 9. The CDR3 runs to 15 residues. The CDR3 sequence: CASSQSAGGANEQFF. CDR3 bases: TGTGCCAGCAGTCAGTCAGCGGGGGGAGCGAATGAGCAGTTCTTC.

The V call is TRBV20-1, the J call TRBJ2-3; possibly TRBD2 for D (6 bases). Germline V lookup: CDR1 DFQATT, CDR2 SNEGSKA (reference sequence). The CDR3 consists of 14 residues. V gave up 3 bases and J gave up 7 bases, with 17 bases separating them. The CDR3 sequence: CSASGDSDGYTQYF. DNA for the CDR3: TGCAGTGCTAGTGGGGACTCCGACGGATATACGCAGTATTTT.

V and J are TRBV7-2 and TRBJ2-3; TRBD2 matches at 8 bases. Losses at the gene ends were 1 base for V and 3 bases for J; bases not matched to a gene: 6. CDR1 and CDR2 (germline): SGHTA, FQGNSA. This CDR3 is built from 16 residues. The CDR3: CASSLVGGGWTDTQYF. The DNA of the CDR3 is TGTGCCAGCAGCTTAGTAGGCGGGGGGTGGACAGATACGCAGTATTTT.

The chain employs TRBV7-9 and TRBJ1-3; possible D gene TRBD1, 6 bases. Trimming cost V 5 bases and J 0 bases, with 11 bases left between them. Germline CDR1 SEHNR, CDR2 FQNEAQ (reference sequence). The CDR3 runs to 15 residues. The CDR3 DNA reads TGTGCCAGCAGCGGGGGACACGACTCTGGAAACACCATATATTTT. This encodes CASSGGHDSGNTIYF.

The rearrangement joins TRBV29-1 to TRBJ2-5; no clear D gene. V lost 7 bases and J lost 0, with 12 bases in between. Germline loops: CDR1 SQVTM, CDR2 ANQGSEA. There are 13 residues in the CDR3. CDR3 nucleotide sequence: TGCAGCGCCGGACCGTCGTACCAAGAGACCCAGTACTTC. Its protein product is CSAGPSYQETQYF.

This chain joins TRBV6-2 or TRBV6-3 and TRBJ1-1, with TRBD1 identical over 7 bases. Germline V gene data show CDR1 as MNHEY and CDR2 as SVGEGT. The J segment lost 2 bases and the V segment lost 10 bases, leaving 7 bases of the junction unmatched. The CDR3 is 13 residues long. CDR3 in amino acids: CAITGVFNTEAFF. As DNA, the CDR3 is TGTGCCATCACAGGGGTTTTCAACACTGAAGCTTTCTTT.

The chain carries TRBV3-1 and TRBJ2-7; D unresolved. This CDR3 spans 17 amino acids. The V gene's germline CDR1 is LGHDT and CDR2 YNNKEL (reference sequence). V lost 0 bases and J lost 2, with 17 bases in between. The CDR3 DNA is TGTGCCAGCAGCCAAGAAGGTTTGTCGGGCAAGCCCTACGAGCAGTACTTC. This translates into CASSQEGLSGKPYEQYF.

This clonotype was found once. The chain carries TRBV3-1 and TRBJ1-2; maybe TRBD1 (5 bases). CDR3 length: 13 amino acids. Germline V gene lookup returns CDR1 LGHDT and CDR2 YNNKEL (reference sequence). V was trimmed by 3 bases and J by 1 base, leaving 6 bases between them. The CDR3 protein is CASSQTVNYGYTF. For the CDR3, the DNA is TGTGCCAGCAGCCAGACAGTTAACTATGGCTACACCTTC. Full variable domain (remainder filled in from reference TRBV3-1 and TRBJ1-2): DTAVSQTPKYLVTQMGNDKSIKCEQNLGHDTMYWYKQDSKKFLKIMFSYNNKELIINETVPNRFSPKSPDKAHLNLHINSLELGDSAVYFCASSQTVNYGYTFGSGTRLTVV.

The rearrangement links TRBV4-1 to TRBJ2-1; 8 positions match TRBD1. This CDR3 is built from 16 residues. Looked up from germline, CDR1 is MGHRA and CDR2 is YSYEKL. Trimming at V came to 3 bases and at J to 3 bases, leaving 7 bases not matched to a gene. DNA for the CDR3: TGCGCCAGCAGCCAGCATCAGGGGGCGGACTACAATGAGCAGTTCTTC. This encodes CASSQHQGADYNEQFF.

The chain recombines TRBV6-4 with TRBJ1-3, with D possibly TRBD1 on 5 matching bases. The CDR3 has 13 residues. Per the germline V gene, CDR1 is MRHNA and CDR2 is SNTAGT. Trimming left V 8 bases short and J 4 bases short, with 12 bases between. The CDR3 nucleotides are TGTGCCAGCCGGGAGGGGCCCGGAAACACCATATATTTT. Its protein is CASREGPGNTIYF.

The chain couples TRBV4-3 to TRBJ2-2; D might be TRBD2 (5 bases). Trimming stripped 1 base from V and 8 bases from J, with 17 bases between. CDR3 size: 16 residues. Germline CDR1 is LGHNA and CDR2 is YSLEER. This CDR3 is CASSQGSSKLAGELFF. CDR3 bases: TGCGCCAGCAGCCAAGGGTCTAGCAAGCTTGCAGGGGAGCTGTTTTTT.

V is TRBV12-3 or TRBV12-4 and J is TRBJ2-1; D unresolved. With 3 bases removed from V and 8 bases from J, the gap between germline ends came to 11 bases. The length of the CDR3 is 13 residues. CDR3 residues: CASSFVGQYEQFF. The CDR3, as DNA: TGTGCCAGCAGTTTTGTCGGTCAGTATGAGCAGTTCTTC.

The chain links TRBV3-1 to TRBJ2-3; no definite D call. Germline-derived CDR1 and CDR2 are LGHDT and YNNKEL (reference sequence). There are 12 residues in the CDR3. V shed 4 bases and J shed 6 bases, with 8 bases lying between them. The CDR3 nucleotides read TGTGCCAGCAGCCGGCTATCGGATACGCAGTATTTT. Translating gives CASSRLSDTQYF.